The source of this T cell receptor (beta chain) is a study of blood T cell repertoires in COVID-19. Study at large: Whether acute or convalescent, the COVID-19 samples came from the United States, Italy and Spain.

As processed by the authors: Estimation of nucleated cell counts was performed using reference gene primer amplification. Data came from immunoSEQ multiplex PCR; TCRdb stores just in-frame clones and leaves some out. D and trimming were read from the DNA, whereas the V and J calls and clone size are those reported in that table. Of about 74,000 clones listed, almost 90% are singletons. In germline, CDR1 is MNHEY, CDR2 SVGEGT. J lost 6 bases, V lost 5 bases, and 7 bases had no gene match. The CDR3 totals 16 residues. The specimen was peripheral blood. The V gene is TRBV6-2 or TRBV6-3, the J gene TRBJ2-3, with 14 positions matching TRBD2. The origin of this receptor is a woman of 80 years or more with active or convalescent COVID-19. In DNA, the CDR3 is TGTGCCAGCAGTCGACTAGCGGGGGGGCGTCTCGATACGCAGTATTTT. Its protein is CASSRLAGGRLDTQYF.